This TCR beta chain stems from a study of shared clonotypes between healthy human individuals. V was pared by 0 bases and J by 3 bases, with 1 base of the junction left unmatched. CDR1 and CDR2 from the germline V gene are SGHRS and YFSETQ. The CDR3 is made up of 15 amino acids. Authors' data handling: ImmunoSEQ output held junction-only sequences without quality scores, so filtering differed. The assay was immunoSEQ multiplex PCR, and TCRdb's table has in-frame clones only and misses some. V, J and clone size are those of that table, while D and trimming were read from the DNA. Of about half a million clones listed, around 80% are singletons.

Sequencing was carried out using PBMCs. This receptor was identified in a woman in her forties in good health. Some clones in this sample may be carry-over from other donors' samples. The chain is built from TRBV5-1 and TRBJ2-1; 9 positions agree with TRBD2. CDR3 residues: CASSLVTSGYNEQFF. The CDR3 nucleotides read TGCGCCAGCAGCTTGGTGACTAGCGGCTACAATGAGCAGTTCTTC.